The 25 T cell receptor beta chains presented below share a single source sample, sequenced in a study of T cell responses to AZD1222 COVID-19 vaccine. Some clones are missing from TCRdb's copy, which holds only in-frame ones; the method was immunoSEQ multiplex PCR. The data contain more than 90,000 clones, less than 95% of them singletons. This material consisted of peripheral blood, taken on day 0 of AZD1222 vaccination. These receptors were collected from an adult in good health.

The chain recombines TRBV7-8 with TRBJ1-4, with D unresolved. This CDR3 has 16 residues. Germline V gene sequence: CDR1 SGHVS, CDR2 FQNEAQ. V was shortened by 5 bases and J by 1 base, with 14 bases between the two germline ends. The CDR3 loop is CASSAVGRETNEKLFF. CDR3 sequence (DNA): TGTGCCAGCAGCGCCGTTGGGAGGGAAACTAATGAAAAACTGTTTTTT.

The J gene is TRBJ1-6, the V gene TRBV2; tentative D call: TRBD1 (6 bases). The V and J ends lost 7 bases and 8 bases respectively, with 12 bases between them. Germline CDR1 reads SNHLY; CDR2 reads FYNNEI. CDR3 length: 13 residues. The CDR3 spells CASITGTYSPLHF. CDR3 coding DNA: TGTGCCAGCATCACAGGGACCTATTCACCCCTCCACTTT.

The V gene is TRBV7-9, the J gene TRBJ2-3; D gene uncertain. Germline CDR1 and CDR2: SEHNR and FQNEAQ (reference sequence). Trimming removed 6 bases at V and 5 bases at J, with 9 bases between. This CDR3 comprises 12 residues. CDR3 coding DNA: TGTGCCAGCAGAAAAGTGTTAGATACGCAGTATTTT. Protein: CASRKVLDTQYF.

The gene calls are TRBV5-1 and TRBJ1-2, with 9 bases fitting TRBD1. The CDR3 is made up of 15 amino acids. The V gene's germline CDR1 is SGHRS and CDR2 YFSETQ. The junction had 7 bases not matched to a gene; V was cut back by 4 bases and J by 3 bases. CDR3 nucleotides: TGCGCCAGCAGCGTAACAGGGGGCGTAGACTATGGCTACACCTTC. Translated: CASSVTGGVDYGYTF.

This sequence joins TRBV5-1 and TRBJ2-3; unclear D gene. The CDR3 covers 14 residues. Germline CDR1 and CDR2: SGHRS and YFSETQ. V was pared by 4 bases and J by 7 bases, with 16 bases between. CDR3 sequence (DNA): TGCGCCAGCAGCGCCCCCCCAACATGGAATACGCAGTATTTT. Protein sequence: CASSAPPTWNTQYF.

Of note for this clone: This same CDR3 is encoded by further DNA sequences in the sample. This chain links TRBV6-5 with TRBJ2-5; D ambiguous. Trimming cost V 5 bases and J 2 bases, with 9 bases left between them. Germline lookup yields CDR1 MNHEY and CDR2 SVGAGI. This CDR3 has 13 amino acids. The CDR3 loop reads CASSRGQQETQYF. CDR3 sequence (DNA): TGTGCCAGCAGTCGAGGTCAACAAGAGACCCAGTACTTC.

This clone was detected only a few times. V and J are TRBV7-8 and TRBJ1-5; the D gene is possibly TRBD1 (6 bases). The V end was cut by 7 bases, the J end by 3 bases, with 13 bases between. The CDR3 sequence is 14 residues long. Germline CDR1 SGHVS, CDR2 FQNEAQ. The CDR3 nucleotides are TGTGCCAGCACCGAGGGGGGGTTCAATCAGCCCCAGCATTTT. The encoded protein is CASTEGGFNQPQHF. The entire variable domain, with the rest obtained from reference TRBV7-8 and TRBJ1-5, is as follows: GAGVSQSPRYKVAKRGQDVALRCDPISGHVSLFWYQQALGQGPEFLTYFQNEAQLDKSGLPSDRFFAERPEGSVSTLKIQRTQQEDSAVYLCASTEGGFNQPQHFGDGTRLSIL.

This clone was detected once. The chain is built from TRBV27 and TRBJ1-6; D is uncertain. The germline gives CDR1 MNHEY, CDR2 SMNVEV (reference sequence). The CDR3 totals 12 residues. Trimming removed 0 bases from V and 10 bases from J, with 4 bases in between. Here the CDR3 DNA reads TGTGCCAGCAGTTTATCGACGTCACCCCTCCACTTT. It specifies CASSLSTSPLHF.

The gene calls are TRBV6-1 and TRBJ2-5, with 7 bases lining up with TRBD2. This CDR3 has 14 amino acids. CDR1 and CDR2 (germline): MNHNS, SASEGT. V was clipped by 3 bases and J by 8 bases; unmatched bases: 9. CDR3 nucleotide sequence: TGTGCCAGCAGTGACAGCGGGGCGTTCGGCACCCAGTACTTC. Translating it yields CASSDSGAFGTQYF.

Here the CDR3 reads CASSTGTGKLHEQYF. CDR3 sequence (DNA): TGTGCCAGCAGCACGGGGACAGGGAAGCTCCACGAGCAGTACTTC. The chain carries TRBV5-6 and TRBJ2-7; 9 bases map to TRBD1. Trimming cost V 4 bases and J 5 bases; bases outside gene matches: 10. The CDR3 is 15 amino acids. Germline CDR1 and CDR2: SGHDT and YYEEEE.

The chain uses TRBV19 and TRBJ2-1; D remains ambiguous. From germline, CDR1 is LNHDA and CDR2 SQIVND (reference sequence). Trimming cost V 0 bases and J 0 bases, with 6 bases left between them. The CDR3 covers 15 residues. CDR3 amino acids: CASSIDSGSYNEQFF. The DNA of the CDR3 is TGTGCCAGTAGTATAGATTCAGGCTCCTACAATGAGCAGTTCTTC.

The V and J genes are TRBV13 and TRBJ1-5; weak D call: TRBD1 (5 bases). CDR1 and CDR2 from the germline V gene are PRHDT and FYEKMQ (reference sequence). Trimming stripped 4 bases from V and 6 bases from J, with 19 bases between. The CDR3 extends over 16 amino acids. CDR3: CASSSKGQGGSQPQHF. The DNA of the CDR3 is TGTGCCAGCAGCTCCAAAGGACAAGGAGGCAGTCAGCCCCAGCATTTT.

V is TRBV7-8 and J is TRBJ1-2; no reliable D call. The CDR3 covers 13 residues. Per the germline V gene, CDR1 is SGHVS and CDR2 is FQNEAQ. Trimming removed 5 bases from V and 5 bases from J, with 12 bases in between. The CDR3 coding sequence is TGTGCCAGCAGCGCCGGTATTGGGTATGGCTACACCTTC. The encoded protein is CASSAGIGYGYTF.

The J gene is TRBJ1-4, the V gene TRBV5-1, with a weak D call TRBD1 (6 bases). This CDR3 region has 14 residues. V dropped 2 bases and J dropped 6 bases, with 11 bases sitting between them. The germline V gene encodes CDR1 SGHRS and CDR2 YFSETQ. The CDR3 nucleotides are TGCGCCAGCAGCTTTGCAGGGGCATATGAAAAACTGTTTTTT. This gives the protein CASSFAGAYEKLFF. Combining the CDR3 with reference TRBV5-1 and TRBJ1-4 gives the whole variable domain KAGVTQTPRYLIKTRGQQVTLSCSPISGHRSVSWYQQTPGQGLQFLFEYFSETQRNKGNFPGRFSGRQFSNSRSEMNVSTLELGDSALYLCASSFAGAYEKLFFGSGTQLSVL.

This chain joins TRBV24-1 and TRBJ1-5, with D tentatively TRBD1 (6 bases). V was pared by 3 bases and J by 0 bases, with 11 bases between. Germline V gene data show CDR1 as KGHDR and CDR2 as SFDVKD. The CDR3 length is 16 residues. The CDR3 DNA follows: TGTGCCACCAGTGATGCACAGGGAGATAGCAATCAGCCCCAGCATTTT. Its protein product is CATSDAQGDSNQPQHF.

The rearrangement joins TRBV19 to TRBJ1-1; D gene uncertain. This CDR3 comprises 15 residues. CDR1 LNHDA and CDR2 SQIVND come from the germline V gene (reference sequence). Trimming took 7 bases from V and 0 from J, leaving 15 bases between them. This CDR3 reads CASKVNSYMNTEAFF. The CDR3 DNA reads TGTGCCAGTAAGGTGAACAGCTATATGAACACTGAAGCTTTCTTT.

The rearrangement uses TRBV15 and TRBJ1-1; D not resolved. The CDR3 length is 11 residues. Trimming took off 7 bases at V and 9 bases at J, with 12 bases between the two ends. From germline, CDR1 is LNHNV and CDR2 YYDKDF (reference sequence). The CDR3 DNA sequence: TGTGCCACCACCGTGCAAGGGAAAGCTTTCTTT. Amino acid sequence: CATTVQGKAFF. Supplemented by reference TRBV15 and TRBJ1-1, the full variable domain reads DAMVIQNPRYQVTQFGKPVTLSCSQTLNHNVMYWYQQKSSQAPKLLFHYYDKDFNNEADTPDNFQSRRPNTSFCFLDIRSPGLGDTAMYLCATTVQGKAFFGQGTRLTVV.

J is TRBJ1-2 and V is TRBV2; possible D gene TRBD1, 5 bases. The CDR3 has 14 amino acids. Trimming left V 4 bases short and J 6 bases short, with 15 bases between. Germline V gives CDR1 SNHLY, CDR2 FYNNEI. The CDR3 coding sequence is TGTGCCAGCAGTGCGACCGGGACTAAGGATGGCTACACCTTC. This encodes CASSATGTKDGYTF.

The chain combines TRBV28 with TRBJ1-1, with D perhaps TRBD1 (5 bases). This CDR3 has 14 amino acids. The germline V gene encodes CDR1 MDHEN and CDR2 SYDVKM. Trimming removed 6 bases at V and 8 bases at J, with 19 bases between. DNA of the CDR3: TGTGCCAGCAGGACGCTGACAAGGGGTTTAGAAGCTTTCTTT. Translated: CASRTLTRGLEAFF.

This clone was seen just once. This rearrangement joins TRBV5-1 to TRBJ2-1; TRBD1 agrees at 10 bases. Germline CDR1 SGHRS, CDR2 YFSETQ. The CDR3 sequence is 17 residues long. With 3 bases clipped from V and 7 bases from J, the junction kept 13 bases outside the gene matches. The CDR3 coding sequence is TGCGCCAGCAGCTCAGCCGCCGGGACAGGGGAGGGGAATGAGCAGTTCTTC. Translated, it gives CASSSAAGTGEGNEQFF.

The chain uses TRBV20-1 and TRBJ1-1, with no clear D. Trimming took off 3 bases at V and 3 bases at J, with 11 bases between the two ends. In germline, CDR1 is DFQATT, CDR2 SNEGSKA (reference sequence). This CDR3 region has 13 residues. The CDR3 loop reads CSASRRQYTEAFF. The CDR3 DNA reads TGCAGTGCTAGTCGGCGGCAGTACACTGAAGCTTTCTTT.

DNA of the CDR3: TGCAGCGTTGAAGAACTGGGCATAGTATACACAGATACGCAGTATTTT. It specifies CSVEELGIVYTDTQYF. This chain links TRBV29-1 with TRBJ2-3; D is unclear. The CDR3 runs 16 residues. V dropped 0 bases and J dropped 2 bases, with 15 bases sitting between them. Germline loops: CDR1 SQVTM, CDR2 ANQGSEA.

The V and J genes are TRBV19 and TRBJ1-6, with TRBD1 identical over 11 bases. Looked up from germline, CDR1 is LNHDA and CDR2 is SQIVND (reference sequence). The CDR3 covers 17 residues. The V segment lost 2 bases and the J segment 6 bases; nucleotides outside the gene matches: 6. This CDR3 is CASSISGQGASNSPLHF. The CDR3 DNA follows: TGTGCCAGTAGTATATCCGGACAGGGGGCGTCTAATTCACCCCTCCACTTT.

This sequence joins TRBV12-3 or TRBV12-4 and TRBJ2-7; possibly TRBD1 for D (6 bases). This CDR3 has 12 residues. With 4 bases removed from V and 5 bases from J, the gap between germline ends came to 9 bases. CDR3 region: CASSSTGHEQYF. CDR3 DNA sequence: TGTGCCAGCAGTTCGACAGGCCACGAGCAGTACTTC.

The chain combines TRBV23-1 with TRBJ1-4; the match to TRBD1 covers 9 bases. TRBV23-1 falls under the ORF class, with uncertain function. J lost 2 bases, V lost 6 bases, and 25 bases had no gene match. This CDR3 has 22 residues. CDR3 residues: CASSFRGDRVESVFSTNEKLFF. CDR3 nucleotide sequence: TGCGCCAGCAGCTTCCGGGGGGACAGGGTAGAATCGGTTTTTTCGACTAATGAAAAACTGTTTTTT.